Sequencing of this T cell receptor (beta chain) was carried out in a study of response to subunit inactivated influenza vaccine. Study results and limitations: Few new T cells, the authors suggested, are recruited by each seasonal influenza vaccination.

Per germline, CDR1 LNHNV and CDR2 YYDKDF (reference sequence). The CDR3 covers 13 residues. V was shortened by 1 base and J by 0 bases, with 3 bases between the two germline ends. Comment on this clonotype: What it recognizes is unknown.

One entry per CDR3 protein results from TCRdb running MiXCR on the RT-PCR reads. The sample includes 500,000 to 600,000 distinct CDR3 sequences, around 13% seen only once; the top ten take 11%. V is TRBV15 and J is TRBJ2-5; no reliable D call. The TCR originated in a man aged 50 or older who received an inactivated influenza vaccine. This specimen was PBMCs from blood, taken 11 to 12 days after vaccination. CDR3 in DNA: TGTGCCACCAGCAGAGGGGACCAAGAGACCCAGTACTTC. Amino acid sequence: CATSRGDQETQYF.